The entry below gives a single TCR beta chain sequence along with its context. A much larger clone is a single base away; this may be a read error. These data come from a study of blood T cells in healthy people across ages. A sample-barcoded 5' primer and a J-beta primer mix were used in a second PCR of roughly 7 to 11 cycles. MiXCR, run by TCRdb on the 5' RACE reads, gives a single entry per CDR3 protein. Of 800,000 to 950,000 distinct CDR3 sequences in the sample, about 28% are singletons; the top ten hold about 9.4%. The ends were cut back, 3 bases at V and 1 base at J, with 12 bases in the middle. The length of the CDR3 is 15 residues. CDR1 and CDR2 (germline): SGHDN, FVKESK. These data are also associated with another study on T cells of mothers and their children.

The clonotype was recovered from a woman aged 40-49 years in good health. The chain couples TRBV14 to TRBJ1-1; no clear D. Source material: blood. DNA of the CDR3: TGTGCCAGCAGCCACGTAGGACGGGGGAACACTGAAGCTTTCTTT. It specifies CASSHVGRGNTEAFF.